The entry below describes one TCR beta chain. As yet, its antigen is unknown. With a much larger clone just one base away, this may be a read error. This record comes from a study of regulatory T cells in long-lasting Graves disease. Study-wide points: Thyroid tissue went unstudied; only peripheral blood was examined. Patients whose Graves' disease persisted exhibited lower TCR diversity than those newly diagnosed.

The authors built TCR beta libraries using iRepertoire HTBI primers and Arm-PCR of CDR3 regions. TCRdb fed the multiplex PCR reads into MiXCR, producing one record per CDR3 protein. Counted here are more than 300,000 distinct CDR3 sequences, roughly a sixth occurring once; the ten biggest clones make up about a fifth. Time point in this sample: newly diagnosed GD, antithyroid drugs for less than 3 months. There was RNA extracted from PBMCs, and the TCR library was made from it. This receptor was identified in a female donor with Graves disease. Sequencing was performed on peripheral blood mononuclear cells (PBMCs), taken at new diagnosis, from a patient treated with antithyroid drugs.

The CDR3 sequence: CASSYKWGGATEAFF. The CDR3 region has the DNA TGTGCCAGCAGTTACAAATGGGGGGGGGCCACTGAAGCTTTCTTT. This chain joins TRBV6-5 and TRBJ1-1; possibly TRBD1 for D (6 bases). CDR1 MNHEY and CDR2 SVGAGI come from the germline V gene. V shed 2 bases and J shed 4 bases, with 14 bases lying between them. This CDR3 contains 15 residues.